These 5 T cell receptor beta chains were all obtained from the same sample, sequenced in a study of T cell repertoires in cytomegalovirus infection. One entry per CDR3 protein results from TCRdb running MiXCR on the reads. The sample has a few hundred thousand distinct CDR3 sequences, approximately 14% seen once. Sequencing was done on a sample of PBMCs. The receptors derive from a human donor in good health (CMV status not recorded). Some clones in this sample may be carry-over from other donors' samples.

The chain links TRBV27 to TRBJ2-1; no clear D gene. Germline V CDR1 and CDR2: MNHEY, SMNVEV (reference sequence). The CDR3 runs 10 residues. V lost 2 bases to trimming and J lost 12 bases, with 5 bases between them. In DNA form, the CDR3 reads TGTGCCAGCAGTTTAAATCTGCAGTTCTTC. Its protein is CASSLNLQFF.

This clonotype has a count of ten or more. The chain uses TRBV7-8 and TRBJ2-7; no definite D call. The CDR3 is made up of 13 amino acids. Looked up from germline, CDR1 is SGHVS and CDR2 is FQNEAQ. V was trimmed by 2 bases and J by 6 bases, leaving 11 bases between them. The CDR3: CASSLNSYAEQYF. CDR3 nucleotide sequence: TGTGCCAGCAGCTTAAATAGCTATGCCGAGCAGTACTTC.

The chain employs TRBV15 and TRBJ1-6; tentative D call: TRBD1 (5 bases). The germline CDR1 and CDR2 sequences are LNHNV and YYDKDF (reference sequence). CDR3 size: 14 residues. V was trimmed by 5 bases and J by 8 bases, leaving 13 bases between them. The CDR3 here is CATSVQGGYSPLHF. The CDR3 nucleotides are TGTGCCACCAGCGTTCAGGGTGGGTATTCACCCCTCCACTTT. Supplemented by reference TRBV15 and TRBJ1-6, the full variable domain reads DAMVIQNPRYQVTQFGKPVTLSCSQTLNHNVMYWYQQKSSQAPKLLFHYYDKDFNNEADTPDNFQSRRPNTSFCFLDIRSPGLGDTAMYLCATSVQGGYSPLHFGNGTRLTVT.

There are a few counts of this clonotype. The gene calls are TRBV7-2 and TRBJ2-3; TRBD1 is a possible D gene (5 bases). V dropped 6 bases and J dropped 0 bases, with 10 bases sitting between them. Germline V CDR1 and CDR2: SGHTA, FQGNSA. This CDR3 has 14 amino acids. The CDR3 here is CASSRQTSTDTQYF. The CDR3 DNA reads as TGTGCCAGCAGTCGACAGACTAGCACAGATACGCAGTATTTT. Filled out from reference TRBV7-2 and TRBJ2-3, the complete variable domain reads GAGVSQSPSNKVTEKGKDVELRCDPISGHTALYWYRQSLGQGLEFLIYFQGNSAPDKSGLPSDRFSAERTGGSVSTLTIQRTQQEDSAVYLCASSRQTSTDTQYFGPGTRLTVL.

This clonotype turned up a few times. The chain couples TRBV6-1 to TRBJ1-2, with TRBD1 identical over 8 bases. The V segment lost 7 bases and the J segment 5 bases; nucleotides outside the gene matches: 9. The CDR3 extends over 14 amino acids. CDR1 and CDR2 from the germline V gene are MNHNS and SASEGT. As DNA, the CDR3 is TGTGCCAGCACAGACGCGGACAGGGTATATGGCTACACCTTC. Encoded protein: CASTDADRVYGYTF.